One and the same sample provided the 24 T cell receptor beta chains below, sequenced in a study of T cells in Graves' hyperthyroidism and ophthalmopathy. Template material for amplifying TCR beta CDR3 regions consisted of RNA transcripts. A set of HTBI primers served as the primers for a first-round RT-PCR of the TCR CDR3. TCRdb used MiXCR to reprocess the multiplex PCR reads, holding one entry per CDR3 protein. Of about 180,000 distinct CDR3 sequences listed, approximately 17% are singletons. Sequenced: blood. These TCRs come from a woman aged 45-60 years with Graves' hyperthyroidism.

This clonotype was seen many times. The chain employs TRBV5-1 and TRBJ1-3; perhaps TRBD1 as D (5 bases). The CDR3 loop spans 17 amino acids. CDR1 is SGHRS and CDR2 is YFSETQ in the germline V gene. The germline V and J ends were trimmed by 1 base and 3 bases, with 17 bases remaining between them. The CDR3 nucleotides are TGCGCCAGCAGCTTGCAACCGGGACCACCATATGGAAACACCATATATTTT. Its protein product is CASSLQPGPPYGNTIYF.

This clonotype appeared many times. The chain links TRBV7-6 to TRBJ2-5; a weak D match, TRBD1 (6 bases). V gave up 3 bases and J gave up 4 bases, with 12 bases separating them. The CDR3 is made up of 14 amino acids. Germline loops: CDR1 SGHVS, CDR2 FNYEAQ. CDR3 sequence: CASSFAGGRETQYF. CDR3 sequence (DNA): TGTGCCAGCAGCTTCGCTGGGGGCCGAGAGACCCAGTACTTC.

This clonotype showed up many times. This sequence joins TRBV3-1 and TRBJ1-2; D is undetermined. The V gene lost 1 base and the J gene lost 4 bases, with 10 bases spanning the gap. Germline V gives CDR1 LGHDT, CDR2 YNNKEL (reference sequence). The length of the CDR3 is 14 residues. The CDR3 sequence is CASSQGPSGYGYTF. DNA of the CDR3: TGTGCCAGCAGCCAAGGCCCCTCAGGCTATGGCTACACCTTC.

This clonotype was detected many times. The CDR3 loop is CASSEGGGRGANTEAFF. DNA of the CDR3: TGTGCCAGCAGCGAAGGTGGGGGCAGGGGGGCCAACACTGAAGCTTTCTTT. V and J are TRBV7-9 and TRBJ1-1, with TRBD1 matching 7 bases. J lost 2 bases, V lost 5 bases, and 14 bases had no gene match. In germline, CDR1 is SEHNR, CDR2 FQNEAQ (reference sequence). This CDR3 has 17 residues.

In this sample, this clonotype turned up many times. The chain links TRBV12-3 or TRBV12-4 to TRBJ1-1; weak D call: TRBD1 (6 bases). The CDR3 has 17 residues. With 5 bases removed from V and 0 bases from J, the gap between germline ends came to 19 bases. The CDR3 coding sequence is TGTGCCAGCAGTCCTAATTTAGGCGGGGGCATGAACACTGAAGCTTTCTTT. As protein: CASSPNLGGGMNTEAFF.

This clonotype was seen at least ten times. The rearrangement joins TRBV28 to TRBJ2-1; possible D gene TRBD2, 5 bases. CDR3 length: 13 amino acids. Germline CDR1 is MDHEN and CDR2 is SYDVKM. The V end was cut by 3 bases, the J end by 7 bases, with 10 bases between. CDR3 coding DNA: TGTGCCAGCAGTTTCGGGGTGCCAAATGAGCAGTTCTTC. This translates into CASSFGVPNEQFF.

This clonotype was found many times. The chain couples TRBV6-2 or TRBV6-3 to TRBJ2-7; a weak D match, TRBD1 (6 bases). Germline CDR1 is MNHEY and CDR2 is SVGEGT. The CDR3 length is 15 residues. The ends were cut back, 6 bases at V and 6 bases at J, with 21 bases in the middle. In nucleotides, the CDR3 is TGTGCCAGCAGCCTGGGACACCGTCGTCGGGGCGAGCAGTACTTC. Its protein product is CASSLGHRRRGEQYF.

Ten or more counts support this clonotype. The CDR3 sequence: CASSPPYPGGGGYTF. The CDR3 nucleotides read TGTGCCAGCTCACCACCGTACCCAGGGGGCGGCGGCTACACCTTC. The chain uses TRBV18 and TRBJ1-2; 8 nucleotides match TRBD1. The length of the CDR3 is 15 residues. The germline gives CDR1 KGHSH, CDR2 LQKENI. V shed 0 bases and J 8 bases; nucleotides not matched to a gene: 8.

V is TRBV24-1 and J is TRBJ1-2; D is ambiguous. The CDR3 contains 12 residues. Germline V gives CDR1 KGHDR, CDR2 SFDVKD. V gave up 1 base and J gave up 8 bases, with 7 bases separating them. The CDR3 region has the DNA TGTGCCACCAGTGATTTACGGACGGGCTACACCTTC. It translates to CATSDLRTGYTF.

This clonotype was observed many times. The chain uses TRBV6-1 and TRBJ1-2; the D is unclear. V lost 4 bases to trimming and J lost 8 bases, with 23 bases between them. From germline, CDR1 is MNHNS and CDR2 SASEGT. This CDR3 is 16 amino acids long. The CDR3 here is CASSAQEKGYFSGYTF. Here the CDR3 DNA reads TGTGCCAGCAGTGCCCAAGAAAAGGGTTATTTTTCGGGCTACACCTTC.

The table lists this clonotype with many counts. The chain couples TRBV5-1 to TRBJ1-1; TRBD1 matches at 8 bases. Germline-derived CDR1 and CDR2 are SGHRS and YFSETQ. The CDR3 extends over 13 amino acids. Trimming cost V 4 bases and J 3 bases; bases outside gene matches: 2. CDR3 sequence: CASSAQGDTEAFF. CDR3 nucleotides: TGCGCCAGCAGCGCACAGGGGGACACTGAAGCTTTCTTT.

This clonotype was found many times. This chain joins TRBV11-2 and TRBJ1-3, with D possibly being TRBD1 (6 bases). Germline V gene lookup returns CDR1 SGHAT and CDR2 FQNNGV. This CDR3 comprises 11 residues. V was shortened by 2 bases and J by 15 bases, with 11 bases between the two germline ends. CDR3 in DNA: TGTGCCAGCAGCTTACTAGCGGGGGCATATTTT. It specifies CASSLLAGAYF.

This clonotype was observed at least ten times. The rearrangement links TRBV4-2 to TRBJ2-7, with 15 bases lining up with TRBD2. The CDR3 loop spans 19 amino acids. CDR1 and CDR2 from the germline V gene are LGHNA and YNFKEQ. Trimming removed 4 bases from V and 2 bases from J; junction bases left unmatched: 12. CDR3 residues: CASSLRTSGGVGVTYEQYF. DNA for the CDR3: TGTGCCAGCAGCCTACGGACTAGCGGGGGGGTTGGAGTGACCTACGAGCAGTACTTC.

The chain carries TRBV20-1 and TRBJ2-4; D is uncertain. CDR1 and CDR2 from the germline V gene are DFQATT and SNEGSKA (reference sequence). V lost 7 bases and J 0 bases, leaving 10 bases between the germline ends. The CDR3 runs 13 residues. CDR3: CSGSSLAKNIQYF. CDR3 DNA: TGCAGTGGCTCGTCCCTAGCCAAAAACATTCAGTACTTC.

Many counts were recorded for this clonotype. This chain joins TRBV7-9 and TRBJ2-1; possible D gene TRBD1, 5 bases. The CDR3 covers 17 residues. The V end lost 3 bases, the J end lost 4 bases, and 19 bases lay between the germline ends. Germline values: CDR1 SEHNR, CDR2 FQNEAQ (reference sequence). In DNA, the CDR3 is TGTGCCAGCAGCTTTAGACAGCCGCCCGACTCATACAATGAGCAGTTCTTC. This encodes CASSFRQPPDSYNEQFF.

The gene calls are TRBV4-3 and TRBJ1-2; D uncertain. The CDR3 contains 13 residues. Germline V lookup: CDR1 LGHNA, CDR2 YSLEER. V gave up 4 bases and J gave up 6 bases, with 12 bases separating them. This CDR3 is CASSPLSGDGYTF. CDR3 sequence (DNA): TGCGCCAGCAGCCCCCTAAGCGGGGATGGCTACACCTTC.

V gene TRBV5-1 combines with J gene TRBJ2-7, with 7 bases fitting TRBD1. The CDR3 length is 14 residues. After removal of 3 bases from V and 2 bases from J, the junction contained 5 bases not matched to a gene. CDR1 and CDR2 from the germline V gene are SGHRS and YFSETQ. Here the CDR3 DNA reads TGCGCCAGCAGCTCAGGAGACAGGGCCTACGAGCAGTACTTC. It encodes CASSSGDRAYEQYF.

This clonotype was picked up many times. This chain joins TRBV19 and TRBJ1-1; D is undetermined. The germline V gene has CDR1 LNHDA and CDR2 SQIVND (reference sequence). The CDR3 has 11 residues. Trimming pared 9 bases from V and 4 bases from J, leaving 9 bases between. As DNA, the CDR3 is TGTGCCAGCAGGACCGTCACTGAAGCTTTCTTT. Its protein product is CASRTVTEAFF.

The gene calls are TRBV11-2 and TRBJ2-3, with D possibly TRBD1 on 5 matching bases. Deletions cut 1 base from V and 9 bases from J, with 14 bases between. Germline loops: CDR1 SGHAT, CDR2 FQNNGV. CDR3 length: 14 residues. The CDR3 sequence is CASSLVRGPGTQYF. The CDR3 DNA sequence: TGTGCCAGCAGCTTAGTAAGAGGCCCAGGGACGCAGTATTTT.

This clonotype was picked up one time. This may be a read error, as it is one base from a much larger clone. The chain joins TRBV5-1 to TRBJ2-1; D is possibly TRBD1 (6 bases). Between the trimmed V and J ends, which lost 1 base and 7 bases, there was a span of 15 bases. Germline V gene sequence: CDR1 SGHRS, CDR2 YFSETQ. CDR3 size: 15 residues. CDR3 sequence (DNA): TGCGCCAGCAGCTTGTATCATACAGACAGGAATGAGCAGTTCTTC. Its translation: CASSLYHTDRNEQFF.

This chain links TRBV12-3 or TRBV12-4 with TRBJ1-1; D may be TRBD1 (6 bases). There are 14 residues in the CDR3. Trimming took off 5 bases at V and 4 bases at J, with 14 bases between the two ends. The CDR3 DNA sequence: TGTGCCAGCAGTCCGTACAGGGCTGGCACTGAAGCTTTCTTT. It codes for CASSPYRAGTEAFF.

In its sample, this clonotype was seen many times. This rearrangement joins TRBV28 to TRBJ2-1; D perhaps matches TRBD1 (6 bases). This CDR3 is 15 amino acids long. CDR1 MDHEN and CDR2 SYDVKM come from the germline V gene. Trimming pared 5 bases from V and 2 bases from J, leaving 13 bases between. The CDR3 sequence: CASSPDRSTYNEQFF. The CDR3 coding sequence is TGTGCCAGCAGTCCAGACAGGAGCACCTACAATGAGCAGTTCTTC. The whole variable domain, remainder taken from reference TRBV28 and TRBJ2-1, is DVKVTQSSRYLVKRTGEKVFLECVQDMDHENMFWYRQDPGLGLRLIYFSYDVKMKEKGDIPEGYSVSREKKERFSLILESASTNQTSMYLCASSPDRSTYNEQFFGPGTRLTVL.

This chain uses TRBV28 with TRBJ2-7; maybe TRBD1 (6 bases). Trimming pared 6 bases from V and 3 bases from J, leaving 18 bases between. Germline CDR1 is MDHEN and CDR2 is SYDVKM. The CDR3 runs to 15 residues. The CDR3 here is CASSQQGGAYYEQYF. CDR3 in DNA: TGTGCCAGCAGCCAACAGGGTGGGGCTTACTACGAGCAGTACTTC.

This chain links TRBV5-8 with TRBJ2-1; the D is unclear. Germline V gene sequence: CDR1 SGHTS, CDR2 YDEGEE. V dropped 7 bases and J dropped 7 bases, with 9 bases sitting between them. The CDR3 is made up of 11 amino acids. CDR3 residues: CASLLGNEQFF. The CDR3 region has the DNA TGTGCCAGCTTGTTGGGGAATGAGCAGTTCTTC.